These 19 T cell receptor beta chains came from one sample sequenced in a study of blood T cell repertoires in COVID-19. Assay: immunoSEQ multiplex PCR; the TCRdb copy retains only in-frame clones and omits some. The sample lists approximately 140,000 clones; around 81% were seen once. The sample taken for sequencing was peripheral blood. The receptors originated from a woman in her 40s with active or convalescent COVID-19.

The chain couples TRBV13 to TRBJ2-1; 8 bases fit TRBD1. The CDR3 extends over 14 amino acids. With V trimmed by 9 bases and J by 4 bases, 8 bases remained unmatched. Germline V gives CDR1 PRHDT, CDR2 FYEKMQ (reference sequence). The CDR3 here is CASGRDRFYNEQFF. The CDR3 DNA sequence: TGTGCCAGTGGACGGGACAGGTTTTACAATGAGCAGTTCTTC.

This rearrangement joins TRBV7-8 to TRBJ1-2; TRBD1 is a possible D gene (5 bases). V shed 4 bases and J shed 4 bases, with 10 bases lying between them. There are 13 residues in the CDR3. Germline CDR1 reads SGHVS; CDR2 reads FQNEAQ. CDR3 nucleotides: TGTGCCAGCAGCTGGGGGGTTTCCTATGGCTACACCTTC. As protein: CASSWGVSYGYTF.

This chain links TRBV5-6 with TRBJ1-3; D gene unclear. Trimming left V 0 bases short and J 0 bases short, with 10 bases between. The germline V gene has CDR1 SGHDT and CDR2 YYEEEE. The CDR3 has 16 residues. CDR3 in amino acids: CASSLAAEVSGNTIYF. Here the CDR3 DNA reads TGTGCCAGCAGCTTGGCAGCCGAGGTCTCTGGAAACACCATATATTTT. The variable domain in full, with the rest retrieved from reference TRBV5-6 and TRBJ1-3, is DAGVTQSPTHLIKTRGQQVTLRCSPKSGHDTVSWYQQALGQGPQFIFQYYEEEERQRGNFPDRFSGHQFPNYSSELNVNALLLGDSALYLCASSLAAEVSGNTIYFGEGSWLTVV.

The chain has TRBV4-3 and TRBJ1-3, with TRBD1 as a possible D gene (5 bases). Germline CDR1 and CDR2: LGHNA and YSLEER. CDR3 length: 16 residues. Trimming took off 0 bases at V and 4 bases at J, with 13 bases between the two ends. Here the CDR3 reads CASSQDSPGSGNTIYF. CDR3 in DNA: TGCGCCAGCAGCCAAGATTCCCCAGGGTCGGGAAACACCATATATTTT.

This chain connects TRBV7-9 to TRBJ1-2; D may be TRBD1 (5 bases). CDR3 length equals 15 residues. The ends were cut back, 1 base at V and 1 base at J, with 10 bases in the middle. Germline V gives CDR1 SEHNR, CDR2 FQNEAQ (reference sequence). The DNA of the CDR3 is TGTGCCAGCAGCTTAGTTGGGAGGGGTAACTATGGCTACACCTTC. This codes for CASSLVGRGNYGYTF.

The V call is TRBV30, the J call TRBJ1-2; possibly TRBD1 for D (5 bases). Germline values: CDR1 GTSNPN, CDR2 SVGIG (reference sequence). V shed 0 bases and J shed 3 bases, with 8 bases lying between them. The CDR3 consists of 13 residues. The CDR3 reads CAWSVGGDYGYTF. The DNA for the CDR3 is TGTGCCTGGAGTGTAGGAGGGGACTATGGCTACACCTTC.

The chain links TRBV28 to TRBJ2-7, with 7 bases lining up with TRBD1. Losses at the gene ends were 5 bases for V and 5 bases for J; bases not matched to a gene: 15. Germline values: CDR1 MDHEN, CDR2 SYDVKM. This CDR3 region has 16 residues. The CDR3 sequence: CASSPPRGRVAHEQYF. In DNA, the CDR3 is TGTGCCAGCAGTCCCCCAAGGGGGCGAGTCGCTCACGAGCAGTACTTC.

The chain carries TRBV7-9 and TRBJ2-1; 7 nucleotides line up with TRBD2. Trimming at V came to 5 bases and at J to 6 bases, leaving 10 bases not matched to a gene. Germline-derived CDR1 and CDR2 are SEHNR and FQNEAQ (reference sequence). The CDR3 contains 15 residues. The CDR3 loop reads CASSTAAGRTNEQFF. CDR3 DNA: TGTGCCAGCAGCACTGCAGCGGGGAGAACCAATGAGCAGTTCTTC.

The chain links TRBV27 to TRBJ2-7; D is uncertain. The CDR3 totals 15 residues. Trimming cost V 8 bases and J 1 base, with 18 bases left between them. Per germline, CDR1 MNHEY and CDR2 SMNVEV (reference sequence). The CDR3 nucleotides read TGTGCCAGCCGTCATCCTGCCTTCGGGTCCTACGAGCAGTACTTC. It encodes CASRHPAFGSYEQYF.

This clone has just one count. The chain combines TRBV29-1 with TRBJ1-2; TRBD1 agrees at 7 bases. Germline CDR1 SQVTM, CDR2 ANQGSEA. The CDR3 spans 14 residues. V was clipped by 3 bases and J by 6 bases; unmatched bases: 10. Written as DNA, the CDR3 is TGCAGCGTTGAGCGCATCGACAGGGCGGATGGCTACACCTTC. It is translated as CSVERIDRADGYTF.

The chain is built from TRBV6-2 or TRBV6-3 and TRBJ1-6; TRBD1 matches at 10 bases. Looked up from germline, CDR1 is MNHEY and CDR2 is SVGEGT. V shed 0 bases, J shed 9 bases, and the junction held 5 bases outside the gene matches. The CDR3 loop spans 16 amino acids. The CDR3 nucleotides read TGTGCCAGCAGTTACTCGCCCCGGGACAGGGGTTCACCCCTCCACTTT. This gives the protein CASSYSPRDRGSPLHF.

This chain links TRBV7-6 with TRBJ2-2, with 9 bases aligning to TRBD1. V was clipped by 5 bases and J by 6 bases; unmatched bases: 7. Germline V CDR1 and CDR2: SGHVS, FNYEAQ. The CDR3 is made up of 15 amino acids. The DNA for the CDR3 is TGTGCCAGCAGCCCCGGGACAGGGTCGGCCGGGGAGCTGTTTTTT. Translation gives CASSPGTGSAGELFF. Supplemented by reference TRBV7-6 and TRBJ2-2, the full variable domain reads GAGVSQSPRYKVTKRGQDVALRCDPISGHVSLYWYRQALGQGPEFLTYFNYEAQQDKSGLPNDRFSAERPEGSISTLTIQRTEQRDSAMYRCASSPGTGSAGELFFGEGSRLTVL.

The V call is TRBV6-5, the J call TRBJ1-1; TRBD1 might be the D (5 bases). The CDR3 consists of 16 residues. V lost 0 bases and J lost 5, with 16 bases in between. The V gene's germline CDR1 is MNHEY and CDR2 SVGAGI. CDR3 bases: TGTGCCAGCAGTTACTCTTGGGGGGTGGCCCTAACTGAAGCTTTCTTT. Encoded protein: CASSYSWGVALTEAFF.

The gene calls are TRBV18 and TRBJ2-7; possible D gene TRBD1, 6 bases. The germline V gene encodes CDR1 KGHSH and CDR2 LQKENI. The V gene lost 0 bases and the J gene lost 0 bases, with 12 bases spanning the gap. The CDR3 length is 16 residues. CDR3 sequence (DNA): TGTGCCAGCTCACCACCGGGTCAGGGGTCCTCCTACGAGCAGTACTTC. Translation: CASSPPGQGSSYEQYF. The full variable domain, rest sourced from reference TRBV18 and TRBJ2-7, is NAGVMQNPRHLVRRRGQEARLRCSPMKGHSHVYWYRQLPEEGLKFMVYLQKENIIDESGMPKERFSAEFPKEGPSILRIQQVVRGDSAAYFCASSPPGQGSSYEQYFGPGTRLTVT.

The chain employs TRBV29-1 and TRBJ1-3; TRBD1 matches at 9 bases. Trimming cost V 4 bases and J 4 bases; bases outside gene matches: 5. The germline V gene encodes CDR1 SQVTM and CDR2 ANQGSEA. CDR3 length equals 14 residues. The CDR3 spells CSVGGGTGGNTIYF. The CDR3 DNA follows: TGCAGCGTTGGAGGCGGGACAGGGGGAAACACCATATATTTT.

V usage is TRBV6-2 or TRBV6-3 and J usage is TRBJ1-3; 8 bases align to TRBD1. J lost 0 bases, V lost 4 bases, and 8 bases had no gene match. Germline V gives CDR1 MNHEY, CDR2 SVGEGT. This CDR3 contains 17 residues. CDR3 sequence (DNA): TGTGCCAGCAGTTTCCGGGACAGGCCTTCCTCTGGAAACACCATATATTTT. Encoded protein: CASSFRDRPSSGNTIYF.

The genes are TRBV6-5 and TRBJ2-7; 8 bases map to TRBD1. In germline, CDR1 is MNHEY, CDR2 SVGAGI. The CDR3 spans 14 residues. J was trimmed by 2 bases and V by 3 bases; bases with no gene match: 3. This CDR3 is CASSYYRGTYEQYF. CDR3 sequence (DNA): TGTGCCAGCAGTTATTACAGGGGGACCTACGAGCAGTACTTC.

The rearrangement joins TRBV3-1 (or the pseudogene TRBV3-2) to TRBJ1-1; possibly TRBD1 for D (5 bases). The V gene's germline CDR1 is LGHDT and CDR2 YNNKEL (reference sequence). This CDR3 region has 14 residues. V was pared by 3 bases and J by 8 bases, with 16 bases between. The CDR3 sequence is CASSQRAGNLEAFF. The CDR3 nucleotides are TGTGCCAGCAGCCAGAGAGCAGGGAATCTAGAAGCTTTCTTT.

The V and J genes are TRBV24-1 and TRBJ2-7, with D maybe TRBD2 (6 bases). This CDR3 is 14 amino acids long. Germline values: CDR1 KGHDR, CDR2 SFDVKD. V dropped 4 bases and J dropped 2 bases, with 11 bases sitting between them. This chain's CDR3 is CATSERTGAYEQYF. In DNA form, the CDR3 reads TGTGCCACCAGTGAACGCACGGGAGCCTACGAGCAGTACTTC.